The rows below give T cell receptor beta chains drawn from one sample of a study of cytomegalovirus exposure and HLA in healthy donors. Only in-frame clones appear in the TCRdb table, and some are missing; sequencing was by immunoSEQ multiplex PCR. The sample has hundreds of thousands of clones, around 76% seen once; the top ten hold over 0.55%. The sequencing sample was made of PBMCs. The receptors shown here come from a man in his late teens or twenties in good health and CMV-seronegative. Both conserved end residues are part of each CDR3. The D gene is left open where the match is weak. Where a row states a size, it is once, few, many or the class of an expanded clone; other rows omit it.

TRBV12-5,TRBJ2-5,TRBD1,.,CASAPMDGQAQYF,TGTGCTAGTGCCCCCATGGACGGACAGGCCCAGTACTTC
TRBV5-5,TRBJ1-3,TRBD1,few,CASSRQDKDRGTGNTIYF,TGTGCCAGCAGCCGACAGGATAAGGACAGGGGTACTGGAAACACCATATATTTT
TRBV7-9,TRBJ1-2,.,once,CASSRDTDYGYTF,TGTGCCAGCAGCCGGGACACGGACTATGGCTACACCTTC
TRBV5-5,TRBJ1-1,TRBD1,.,CASSFWTGEFLETEAFF,TGTGCCAGCAGCTTCTGGACAGGGGAGTTTTTAGAAACTGAAGCTTTCTTT
TRBV7-9,TRBJ1-6,.,once,CASSLDRAGLENSPLHF,TGTGCCAGCAGCTTAGATCGGGCAGGGTTGGAGAATTCACCCCTCCACTTT
TRBV6-1,TRBJ1-5,.,once,CASSELGRAQPQHF,TGTGCCAGCAGTGAACTGGGGAGGGCTCAGCCCCAGCATTTT
TRBV5-6,TRBJ2-3,.,.,CASSPEAGTDTQYF,TGTGCCAGCAGCCCTGAGGCGGGCACAGATACGCAGTATTTT
TRBV29-1,TRBJ1-4,.,.,CSVMETGGLGAEKLFF,TGCAGCGTCATGGAGACAGGAGGACTGGGAGCTGAAAAACTGTTTTTT
TRBV2,TRBJ2-1,.,.,CAPRLLAYNEQFF,TGTGCCCCTAGGTTGCTAGCCTACAATGAGCAGTTCTTC
TRBV15,TRBJ1-2,TRBD1,.,CATSRDSGGPYGYTF,TGTGCCACCAGCAGAGACTCAGGGGGCCCCTATGGCTACACCTTC
TRBV6-5,TRBJ2-2,TRBD2,.,CASSYSGGRAAGELFF,TGTGCCAGCAGTTACTCCGGCGGGAGGGCAGCCGGGGAGCTGTTTTTT
TRBV6-1,TRBJ1-1,.,few,CASSESGGNTEAFF,TGTGCCAGCAGTGAATCAGGAGGTAACACTGAAGCTTTCTTT
TRBV19,TRBJ1-4,.,.,CASKAPGTIFEKLFF,TGTGCCAGTAAGGCCCCCGGGACAATTTTTGAAAAACTGTTTTTT
TRBV5-6,TRBJ2-7,.,.,CASSFGVSYEQYF,TGTGCCAGCAGCTTCGGGGTCTCCTACGAGCAGTACTTC
TRBV5-6,TRBJ2-7,TRBD1,.,CASRAGTGEIYEQYF,TGTGCCAGCAGGGCCGGGACAGGGGAGATCTACGAGCAGTACTTC
TRBV7-9,TRBJ1-5,.,.,CASSLGFGQLDNQPQHF,TGTGCCAGCAGCTTAGGGTTCGGACAGCTAGATAATCAGCCCCAGCATTTT
TRBV5-1,TRBJ2-2,TRBD1,.,CASSTPGQGVIGELFF,TGCGCCAGCAGCACCCCGGGACAGGGAGTTATCGGGGAGCTGTTTTTT
TRBV6-1,TRBJ1-1,TRBD1,.,CASRQGAEGTEAFF,TGTGCCAGTCGACAGGGGGCCGAGGGTACTGAAGCTTTCTTT
TRBV21-1,TRBJ1-5,.,once,CASRKGCGGGIRNQPQHF,TGTGCCAGCAGAAAGGGGTGCGGGGGCGGAATTCGCAATCAGCCCCAGCATTTT
TRBV4-1,TRBJ2-2,TRBD2,.,CASSQILAGTGELFF,TGCGCCAGCAGCCAAATACTAGCGGGTACCGGGGAGCTGTTTTTT
TRBV7-6,TRBJ2-5,.,.,CASSLRAGGETQYF,TGTGCCAGCAGCTTACGGGCAGGAGGGGAGACCCAGTACTTC
TRBV6-6,TRBJ1-2,TRBD1,.,CASRIIRGAWGYTF,TGTGCCAGCAGAATTATCAGGGGGGCTTGGGGCTACACCTTC
TRBV5-1,TRBJ1-1,TRBD1,.,CASSWGQGNTEAFF,TGCGCCAGCAGCTGGGGACAGGGCAACACTGAAGCTTTCTTT
TRBV7-9,TRBJ2-1,.,few,CASSLLPAGSGNEQFF,TGTGCCAGCAGCTTACTCCCCGCAGGGTCTGGCAATGAGCAGTTCTTC
TRBV21-1,TRBJ1-1,.,.,CASSKRRVSMNTEAFF,TGTGCCAGCAGCAAACGGAGGGTTTCGATGAACACTGAAGCTTTCTTT
TRBV4-1,TRBJ2-7,TRBD2,.,CASSQVTSGREYEQYF,TGCGCCAGCAGCCAGGTGACTAGCGGGAGGGAGTACGAGCAGTACTTC
TRBV6-6,TRBJ2-7,.,once,CASSLTGSPVIYEQYF,TGTGCCAGCAGTCTTACCGGGAGCCCAGTTATTTACGAGCAGTACTTC
TRBV25-1,TRBJ1-2,.,.,CASSEGYHTENYGYTF,TGTGCCAGCAGTGAGGGCTACCATACAGAAAACTATGGCTACACCTTC
TRBV2,TRBJ2-2,.,few,CASRSRGDGELFF,TGTGCCAGCAGGAGCAGGGGTGACGGGGAGCTGTTTTTT
TRBV9,TRBJ2-5,TRBD2,.,CASSAPPSGRQTQYF,TGTGCCAGCAGCGCCCCACCTAGCGGGAGACAGACCCAGTACTTC
TRBV28,TRBJ2-1,TRBD1,.,CASSLTGGYNEQFF,TGTGCCAGCAGTTTGACAGGGGGCTACAATGAGCAGTTCTTC
TRBV23-1,TRBJ2-7,TRBD1,.,CASSRIDRGLASGEQYF,TGCGCCAGCAGTCGGATAGACAGGGGATTGGCTTCCGGCGAGCAGTACTTC
TRBV30,TRBJ2-7,TRBD2,few,CAWSVQAGVGEQYF,TGTGCCTGGAGTGTACAAGCGGGAGTTGGCGAGCAGTACTTC
TRBV30,TRBJ1-5,.,.,CAWSSVIYGQPQHF,TGTGCCTGGAGCAGCGTTATTTATGGTCAGCCCCAGCATTTT
TRBV19,TRBJ1-5,TRBD1,.,CASSIPTGLFDQPQHF,TGTGCCAGTAGTATCCCGACAGGGCTTTTCGATCAGCCCCAGCATTTT
TRBV2,TRBJ1-1,.,.,CASSERNTEAFF,TGTGCCAGCAGTGAACGGAACACTGAAGCTTTCTTT
TRBV11-1,TRBJ2-1,TRBD2,once,CASTPGLAGGGNEQFF,TGTGCCAGCACTCCGGGACTAGCGGGAGGGGGCAATGAGCAGTTCTTC
TRBV18,TRBJ1-1,.,.,CASSPTTVNTEAFF,TGTGCCAGCTCACCTACCACAGTGAACACTGAAGCTTTCTTT
TRBV11-2,TRBJ1-3,.,.,CASSPSGTLRGTIYF,TGTGCCAGCAGCCCGAGCGGGACCCTCAGGGGCACCATATATTTT
TRBV7-9,TRBJ1-3,.,.,CASSRGGSGNTIYF,TGTGCCAGCAGCCGGGGAGGTTCTGGAAACACCATATATTTT
TRBV27,TRBJ2-7,.,.,CASSLLGQGTYEQYF,TGTGCCAGCAGTTTACTTGGGCAGGGTACCTACGAGCAGTACTTC
TRBV7-6,TRBJ2-1,.,few,CASSGAGPANEQFF,TGTGCCAGCAGTGGGGCAGGGCCAGCAAATGAGCAGTTCTTC
TRBV2,TRBJ1-2,.,.,CAGGTQRTYGYTF,TGTGCCGGCGGTACTCAGCGTACATATGGCTACACCTTC
TRBV21-1,TRBJ2-3,.,few,CASIAGRLTDTQYF,TGTGCCAGCATTGCGGGACGTCTCACAGATACGCAGTATTTT
TRBV27,TRBJ2-7,TRBD1,.,CASSQPTWDRLRRYF,TGTGCCAGCAGTCAACCGACCTGGGACAGGCTTCGTAGGTACTTC
TRBV19,TRBJ2-7,TRBD1,.,CASSPRGRLEQYF,TGTGCCAGTAGTCCCAGGGGGCGCCTCGAGCAGTACTTC